Sequencing of this T cell receptor beta chain was carried out in a study of shared clonotypes between healthy human individuals. Study-level results: Generation probabilities of non-shared clonotypes were lower (relative to those shared by all four donors).

The germline V gene encodes CDR1 KGHSH and CDR2 LQKENI. With 3 bases clipped from V and 1 base from J, the junction kept 4 bases outside the gene matches. This CDR3 has 15 residues. This table comes from immunoSEQ multiplex PCR, and its TCRdb copy is limited to in-frame clones, with some not included. The table lists roughly 2.2 million clones, just over 90% of them singletons. Notes on this clone: The antigen remains unidentified. The identical CDR3 is also encoded by other nucleotide sequences in the sample.

The receptor's source is a young man in good health. Some clones in this sample may be carry-over from other donors' samples. The chain couples TRBV18 to TRBJ2-5; 8 bases match TRBD1. Sequencing used naive CD4+ T cells from PBMCs. Subset reported: CD45RA+ positively selected. CDR3 DNA: TGTGCCAGCTCACCGGGCACAGGGGGCCAAGAGACCCAGTACTTC. Protein: CASSPGTGGQETQYF.